This is a list of T cell receptor beta chains from one sample in a study of OX40 agonist ivuxolimab in advanced cancers. The method was immunoSEQ multiplex PCR; TCRdb's version includes in-frame clones alone and lacks a portion of them. This sample carries 50,000 or so clones, about 86% of them seen once, and the ten largest clones take around 0.9%. The material sequenced was CD4+ or CD8+ T cells sorted from blood, taken in a trial of the OX40 agonist ivuxolimab. The receptors here all came from an adult with an advanced solid tumor such as melanoma, head and neck, liver or kidney cancer. The CDR3 runs from the conserved cysteine through the conserved F or W. A D gene is named only where the DNA matches it firmly. Expanded clones are given a class, and other clones once, few, many or no size at all.

J: TRBJ1-5
size: NA
V: TRBV5-8
D: NA
CDR3: CASSLVPTPSQPQHF
DNA: TGTGCCAGCAGCTTGGTACCAACACCCTCCCAGCCCCAGCATTTT

J: TRBJ2-3
size: few
V: TRBV7-9
D: NA
CDR3: CASSFRDPFTDTQYF
DNA: TGTGCCAGCAGCTTCCGGGATCCTTTCACAGATACGCAGTATTTT

J: TRBJ2-2
size: NA
V: TRBV6-5
D: TRBD1
CDR3: CASSYSGQTNTGELFF
DNA: TGTGCCAGCAGTTATTCGGGACAGACCAACACCGGGGAGCTGTTTTTT

J: TRBJ1-3
size: NA
V: TRBV9
D: NA
CDR3: CASSEGSSGNTIYF
DNA: TGTGCCAGCAGCGAGGGCAGCTCTGGAAACACCATATATTTT

J: TRBJ1-4
size: NA
V: TRBV6-6
D: TRBD1
CDR3: CASRRDRSTNEKLFF
DNA: TGTGCCAGCAGGAGGGACAGGTCAACTAATGAAAAACTGTTTTTT

J: TRBJ2-7
size: NA
V: TRBV5-1
D: NA
CDR3: CASSSGHPYEQYF
DNA: TGCGCCAGCAGTTCGGGACACCCTTACGAGCAGTACTTC

J: TRBJ2-1
size: few
V: TRBV5-6
D: TRBD2
CDR3: CASSFRTARAGGEQFF
DNA: TGTGCCAGCAGCTTCAGGACAGCAAGAGCGGGAGGTGAGCAGTTCTTC

J: TRBJ2-5
size: NA
V: TRBV18
D: TRBD1
CDR3: CASSLSGGAGETQYF
DNA: TGTGCCAGCTCACTTTCAGGGGGCGCGGGAGAGACCCAGTACTTC

J: TRBJ1-5
size: NA
V: TRBV27
D: NA
CDR3: CASSMAGRKSNQPQHF
DNA: TGTGCCAGCAGTATGGCAGGGCGTAAAAGCAATCAGCCCCAGCATTTT

J: TRBJ2-5
size: NA
V: TRBV19
D: TRBD2
CDR3: CASSTGGETQYF
DNA: TGTGCCAGTAGCACCGGGGGGGAGACCCAGTACTTC

J: TRBJ1-2
size: NA
V: TRBV19
D: NA
CDR3: CASSMVGYGYTF
DNA: TGTGCCAGTAGTATGGTGGGCTATGGCTACACCTTC

J: TRBJ2-7
size: NA
V: TRBV6-6
D: TRBD1
CDR3: CASSYSTGPYYEQYF
DNA: TGTGCCAGCAGTTACTCGACAGGGCCCTACTACGAGCAGTACTTC

J: TRBJ1-1
size: once
V: TRBV5-1
D: NA
CDR3: CASSQGGWTEAFF
DNA: TGCGCCAGCAGCCAAGGGGGTTGGACTGAAGCTTTCTTT

J: TRBJ1-1
size: NA
V: TRBV5-6
D: NA
CDR3: CASRGTVNTEAFF
DNA: TGTGCCAGCAGAGGGACGGTGAACACTGAAGCTTTCTTT

J: TRBJ2-5
size: NA
V: TRBV11-2
D: TRBD1
CDR3: CASSLRQGAGETQYF
DNA: TGTGCCAGCAGCTTGAGACAGGGGGCGGGAGAGACCCAGTACTTC

J: TRBJ2-2
size: NA
V: TRBV2
D: NA
CDR3: CASLRGAPNTGELFF
DNA: TGTGCCTCCTTACGGGGGGCGCCTAACACCGGGGAGCTGTTTTTT

J: TRBJ2-1
size: NA
V: TRBV2
D: NA
CDR3: CASSGSGTTQFF
DNA: TGTGCCAGCAGTGGATCCGGGACGACGCAGTTCTTC

J: TRBJ1-2
size: NA
V: TRBV12-5
D: NA
CDR3: CASGLVSGMHTDGYTF
DNA: TGTGCTAGTGGTTTGGTTTCGGGGATGCATACCGATGGCTACACCTTC

J: TRBJ2-1
size: once
V: TRBV11-3
D: NA
CDR3: CASSFQGMRAYNEQFF
DNA: TGTGCCAGCAGCTTCCAGGGGATGAGAGCCTACAATGAGCAGTTCTTC

J: TRBJ2-5
size: NA
V: TRBV18
D: TRBD1
CDR3: CASSRELQGAGETQYF
DNA: TGTGCCAGCTCACGCGAATTACAGGGGGCAGGGGAGACCCAGTACTTC

J: TRBJ2-5
size: once
V: TRBV19
D: NA
CDR3: CASSIAGSETQYF
DNA: TGTGCCAGTAGTATTGCGGGGTCGGAGACCCAGTACTTC

J: TRBJ2-3
size: NA
V: TRBV5-5
D: NA
CDR3: CASSLTLVGGTDTQYF
DNA: TGTGCCAGCAGCTTGACCCTAGTAGGTGGCACAGATACGCAGTATTTT

J: TRBJ1-5
size: NA
V: TRBV4-1
D: NA
CDR3: CASSQQGGNQPQHF
DNA: TGCGCCAGCAGCCAACAGGGTGGAAATCAGCCCCAGCATTTT

J: TRBJ2-3
size: NA
V: TRBV5-1
D: NA
CDR3: CASSSGGPSTDTQYF
DNA: TGCGCCAGCAGCTCCGGGGGACCTAGCACAGATACGCAGTATTTT

J: TRBJ1-6
size: NA
V: TRBV19
D: TRBD1
CDR3: CASSTDGTANSPLHF
DNA: TGTGCCAGTAGTACCGATGGGACAGCTAATTCACCCCTCCACTTT

J: TRBJ2-1
size: NA
V: TRBV27
D: TRBD2
CDR3: CASSPTYPAGGSYNEQFF
DNA: TGTGCCAGCAGCCCGACTTACCCAGCGGGAGGCTCCTACAATGAGCAGTTCTTC

J: TRBJ2-3
size: few
V: TRBV19
D: TRBD2
CDR3: CASTEASGGADTQYF
DNA: TGTGCCAGTACGGAAGCTAGCGGCGGGGCAGATACGCAGTATTTT

J: TRBJ1-1
size: NA
V: TRBV5-1
D: NA
CDR3: CASSYGMNTEAFF
DNA: TGCGCCAGCAGCTACGGGATGAACACTGAAGCTTTCTTT

J: TRBJ2-3
size: NA
V: TRBV5-1
D: NA
CDR3: CASSLDGGSTDTQYF
DNA: TGCGCCAGCAGCTTGGACGGCGGTAGCACAGATACGCAGTATTTT

J: TRBJ2-3
size: NA
V: TRBV11-3
D: TRBD2
CDR3: CASSSSGRATDTQYF
DNA: TGTGCCAGCAGCTCTAGCGGGAGGGCCACAGATACGCAGTATTTT

J: TRBJ1-1
size: NA
V: TRBV5-4
D: TRBD1
CDR3: CASSSPTGESTEAFF
DNA: TGTGCCAGCAGCTCACCGACAGGGGAGAGCACTGAAGCTTTCTTT

J: TRBJ2-1
size: NA
V: TRBV9
D: TRBD2
CDR3: CASSVVSGDSPGNNEQFF
DNA: TGTGCCAGCAGCGTAGTTAGCGGGGACTCTCCAGGAAACAATGAGCAGTTCTTC

J: TRBJ1-3
size: NA
V: TRBV18
D: NA
CDR3: CASSPPQGRSSGNTIYF
DNA: TGTGCCAGCTCACCACCCCAGGGAAGGTCCTCTGGAAACACCATATATTTT

J: TRBJ1-3
size: NA
V: TRBV5-8
D: TRBD1
CDR3: CASSLGQGAIGNTIYF
DNA: TGTGCCAGCAGCTTGGGACAGGGGGCGATTGGAAACACCATATATTTT

J: TRBJ1-4
size: NA
V: TRBV12-5
D: NA
CDR3: CASGSGRATNEKLFF
DNA: TGTGCTAGTGGCTCCGGACGAGCAACTAATGAAAAACTGTTTTTT

J: TRBJ1-1
size: NA
V: TRBV10-3
D: NA
CDR3: CAISVKGGQTEAFF
DNA: TGTGCCATCAGTGTCAAGGGGGGCCAAACTGAAGCTTTCTTT

J: TRBJ2-5
size: NA
V: TRBV18
D: NA
CDR3: CASSAQRETQYF
DNA: TGTGCCAGCTCAGCACAGCGGGAGACCCAGTACTTC